Listed below are T cell receptor beta chains from one sample, sequenced in a study of response to subunit inactivated influenza vaccine. Using its own MiXCR run on the RT-PCR reads, TCRdb lists one record per CDR3 protein. Among about 190,000 distinct CDR3 sequences listed, over 13% were seen once. Sequencing was performed on CD8+ T cells sorted from PBMCs, taken approximately 5 days after vaccination. The receptors were gathered from a man aged 50 or older who received an inactivated influenza vaccine. Each CDR3 is given with its conserved first and last residue. A D gene is named only where the DNA matches it firmly. Clone size is not always given. Where it is, it says once, few, many or a class for expanded clones.

TRBJ2-7 few - TRBV4-3 TGCGCCAGCAGCCAAGAGGCGGAGGCCTACTACGAGCAGTACTTC CASSQEAEAYYEQYF
TRBJ2-1 many - TRBV6-2/TRBV6-3 TGTGCCAGCAGCCCCGCCTATGAGCAGTTCTTC CASSPAYEQFF
TRBJ2-1 - - TRBV7-9 TGTGCCAGCAGCTTATTCTCCGCCAATGAGCAGTTCTTC CASSLFSANEQFF
TRBJ2-1 - - TRBV7-9 TGTGCCAGCGGGGGGCCGAGCTACAATGAGCAGTTCTTC CASGGPSYNEQFF
TRBJ2-5 few - TRBV12-3/TRBV12-4 TGTGCCAGCAGTTTAAGGACTGATCAAGAGACCCAGTACTTC CASSLRTDQETQYF
TRBJ1-1 few - TRBV29-1 TGCAGCGTTGAAGAGGTACGCGGAGCTTTCTTT CSVEEVRGAFF
TRBJ1-4 - - TRBV6-2/TRBV6-3 TGTGCCAGCAGTTACTCGGATTTGCGTTTTACGGATGAAAAACTGTTTTTT CASSYSDLRFTDEKLFF
TRBJ1-4 - TRBD1 TRBV6-5 TGTGCCAGCAGTTTTTCACCGGGACAGGGGAATGAAAAACTGTTTTTT CASSFSPGQGNEKLFF
TRBJ2-1 many TRBD1 TRBV5-1 TGTGCCAGCAGCCCAACAGGGGGCCCCTACAATGAGCAGTTCTTC CASSPTGGPYNEQFF
TRBJ2-1 - TRBD2 TRBV5-8 TGTGCCAGCAGCGCGGGAGAGCGGGCTGCTGGTAATGAGCAGTTCTTC CASSAGERAAGNEQFF
TRBJ2-7 - - TRBV15 TGTGCCACCAGCGACAGACTAAGCTACGAGCAGTACTTC CATSDRLSYEQYF
TRBJ1-1 few - TRBV27 TGTGCCAGCAGCCGATCAGGAAACACTGAAGCTTTCTTT CASSRSGNTEAFF
TRBJ2-1 once TRBD1 TRBV11-1 TGTGCCAGCAGCCCTATTTCCACGCGACCTGGACAGGTAGACAATGAGCAGTTCTTC CASSPISTRPGQVDNEQFF
TRBJ2-1 - - TRBV2 TGTGCCAGCAGTGAGGACAGCAGCCCTTACAATGAGCAGTTCTTC CASSEDSSPYNEQFF
TRBJ2-7 few - TRBV5-6 TGTGCCAGCAGCCAGAAACTCTACGAGCAGTACTTC CASSQKLYEQYF
TRBJ2-5 - TRBD1 TRBV5-6 TGTGCCAGCAGCAACGACAGGGGGCTGGAGACCCAGTACTTC CASSNDRGLETQYF
TRBJ1-5 - - TRBV28 TGTGCCAGCAGGTACCGGGACGGACTAAATCAGCCCCAGCATTTT CASRYRDGLNQPQHF
TRBJ2-5 - TRBD1 TRBV5-8 TGTGCCAGCAGCTTGTCTGTGGGACAGCAAGAGACCCAGTACTTC CASSLSVGQQETQYF
TRBJ2-7 few - TRBV12-3/TRBV12-4 TGTGCCAGCAGCCTAACAGGGATCCCCTACGAGCAGTACTTC CASSLTGIPYEQYF
TRBJ2-7 few - TRBV27 TGTGCCAGCACTTCCTCCGTTAAAGAGCAGTACTTC CASTSSVKEQYF